Reported below is one T cell receptor (beta chain). This clone was seen only a few times. Its antigen is not yet known. Base qualities are missing; no much larger clone stands one base away. Collaborating institutions collected whole blood in K2EDTA tubes following their own protocols. For TCRbeta analysis, collaborators shipped samples in one of three forms: frozen whole blood, isolated PBMCs, or DNA extracted from either of those sample types. This sample is drawn from a study of blood T cell repertoires in COVID-19 (dated by TCRdb to the early 2020s). The study in broad terms: Samples covering the acute and convalescent phases of COVID-19 were provided by collaborators in the United States, Italy and Spain. Sample metadata almost always included a de-identified subject ID, COVID-19 status, age in years and sex. Where available, HLA class I and class II types were taken from metadata supplied by the sample provider and were not determined by assay-based typing. The repertoires were made available in a free public database intended to serve as a resource for research on the immune response to SARS-CoV-2. Samples were obtained from the ongoing ImmuneRACE study (first 160 participants) and from about 1,300 subjects provided by 6 global collaborators. The dataset comprised deeply sampled blood TCRbeta repertoires from subjects exposed to, actively infected with, or recovered from COVID-19. The material from the prospective study consisted of cDNA or gDNA derived from T cells, B-cell-depleted T cells, or PBMCs.

Study-wide conclusions, independent of this receptor: How much clinical and demographic metadata was included differed by source and by participant, and the metadata was provided uncurated.

Between the V and J ends, shortened by 7 bases and 4 bases respectively, the junction contains 11 bases. CDR1 and CDR2 were assigned from the germline V gene as SGHRS and YFSETQ. The CDR3 runs 12 amino acids, cysteine and phenylalanine included. The DNA shown is the 36-base CDR3, in frame from base 1. TCRbeta CDR3 regions were amplified from genomic DNA using the immunoSEQ Assay, a bias-controlled multiplex PCR. The original methods were these. The number of nucleated cells in each sample was estimated by amplification of reference gene primers within the assay. To quantify the absolute abundance of each unique TCRbeta CDR3 rearrangement, sequence reads were collapsed and filtered. For each sample, productive Simpson clonality was calculated as the square root of Simpson's diversity index across productive rearrangements. TCRdb retrieved this table from immuneACCESS and kept in-frame rearrangements only. Not all clones are present; in checked studies, unresolved V genes account for under half, and no reason is known for the remainder. V, J and clone size are those of that table, while D and trimming were read from the DNA. The sample table records 95,000 to 150,000 clones; roughly 85% of these occur just once. Over 25% of the sample rests with the top ten.

This TCR derives from a woman at least 80 years old with acute or convalescent COVID-19. Material: peripheral blood. The sequence links TRBV5-1 to TRBJ1-2; the D gene remains uncertain. The sequenced DNA: TGCGCCAGCTCAGACACGATCTATGGCTACACCTTC. The translation is CASSDTIYGYTF.